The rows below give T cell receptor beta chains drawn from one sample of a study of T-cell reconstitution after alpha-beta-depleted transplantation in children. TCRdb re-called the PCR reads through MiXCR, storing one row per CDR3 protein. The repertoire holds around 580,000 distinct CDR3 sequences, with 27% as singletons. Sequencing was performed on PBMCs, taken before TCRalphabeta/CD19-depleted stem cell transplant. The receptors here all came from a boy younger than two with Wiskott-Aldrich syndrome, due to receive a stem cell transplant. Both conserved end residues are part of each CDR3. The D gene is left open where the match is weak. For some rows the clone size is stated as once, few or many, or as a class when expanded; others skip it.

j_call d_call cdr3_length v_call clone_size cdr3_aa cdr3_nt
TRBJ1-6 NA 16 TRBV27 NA CASSLSPGNHNSPLHF TGTGCCAGCAGTTTATCCCCGGGGAATCATAATTCACCCCTCCACTTT
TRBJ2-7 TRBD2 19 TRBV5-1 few CASSGAGLAGGPSSYEQYF TGCGCCAGCAGCGGCGCGGGACTAGCGGGAGGCCCAAGCTCCTACGAGCAGTACTTC
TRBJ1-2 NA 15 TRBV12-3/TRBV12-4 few CASSLGGIGGYGYTF TGTGCCAGCAGTTTGGGAGGGATCGGGGGCTATGGCTACACCTTC
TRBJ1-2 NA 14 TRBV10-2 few CATAIDAANYGYTF TGCGCCACCGCGATTGACGCAGCTAACTATGGCTACACCTTC
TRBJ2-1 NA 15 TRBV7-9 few CASSLRQAINNEQFF TGTGCCAGCAGCCTGCGTCAGGCTATCAACAATGAGCAGTTCTTC
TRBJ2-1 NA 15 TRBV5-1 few CASSLGVPGVNEQFF TGCGCCAGCAGCTTGGGAGTTCCCGGGGTCAATGAGCAGTTCTTC
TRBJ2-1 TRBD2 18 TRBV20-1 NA CSARGTSGRQSSYNEQFF TGCAGTGCTAGGGGGACTAGCGGGAGACAGAGCTCCTACAATGAGCAGTTCTTC
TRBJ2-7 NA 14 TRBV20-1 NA CSANRDRNSYEQYF TGCAGTGCTAATCGGGACCGCAACTCCTACGAGCAGTACTTC
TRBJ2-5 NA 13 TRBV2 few CASSEEYQETQYF TGTGCCAGCAGTGAAGAGTACCAAGAGACCCAGTACTTC
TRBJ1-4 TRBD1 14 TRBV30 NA CAWSRQGAGEKLFF TGTGCCTGGAGCAGACAGGGGGCTGGCGAAAAACTGTTTTTT
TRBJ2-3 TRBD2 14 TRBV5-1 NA CASSFSGVGDTQYF TGCGCCAGCAGCTTTAGCGGGGTTGGAGATACGCAGTATTTT
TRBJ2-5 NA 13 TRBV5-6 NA CASSFLSKETQYF TGTGCCAGCAGCTTTTTGTCTAAAGAGACCCAGTACTTC
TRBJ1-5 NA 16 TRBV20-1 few CSASRAPGEGNQPQHF TGCAGTGCTTCCCGGGCCCCAGGGGAGGGCAATCAGCCCCAGCATTTT
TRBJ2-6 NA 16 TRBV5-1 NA CASSLVGGYGANVLTF TGCGCCAGCAGCTTGGTAGGGGGGTATGGGGCCAACGTCCTGACTTTC
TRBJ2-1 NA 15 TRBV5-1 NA CASKRIQGTYNEQFF TGCGCCAGCAAGAGAATCCAGGGAACATACAATGAGCAGTTCTTC
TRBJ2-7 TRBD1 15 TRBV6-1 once CASSVSGTGFYEQYF TGTGCCAGCAGTGTTTCGGGGACAGGGTTCTACGAGCAGTACTTC
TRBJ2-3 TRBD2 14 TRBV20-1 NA CSASVAGGTDTQYF TGCAGTGCATCCGTAGCGGGAGGCACAGATACGCAGTATTTT
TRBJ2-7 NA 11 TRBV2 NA CATAVDYEQYF TGTGCCACAGCGGTGGATTACGAGCAGTACTTC
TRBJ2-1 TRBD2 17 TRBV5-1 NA CASSLGGHGLEANEQFF TGCGCCAGCAGCTTGGGTGGACACGGACTAGAGGCGAATGAGCAGTTCTTC
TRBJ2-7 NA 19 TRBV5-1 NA CASSPQPQGRSVGTYEQYF TGCGCCAGCAGCCCCCAACCCCAGGGTCGAAGCGTCGGAACCTACGAGCAGTACTTC
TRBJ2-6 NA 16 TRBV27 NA CASSSTGASGANVLTF TGTGCCAGCAGTTCGACAGGTGCCTCTGGGGCCAACGTCCTGACTTTC
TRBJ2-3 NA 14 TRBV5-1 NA CASSLTQYPDTQYF TGCGCCAGCAGCTTGACACAGTACCCAGATACGCAGTATTTT
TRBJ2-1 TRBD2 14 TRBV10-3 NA CAISDLAGHNEQFF TGTGCCATCAGTGATCTAGCGGGGCACAATGAGCAGTTCTTC
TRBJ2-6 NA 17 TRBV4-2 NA CASSQDRGFSGANVLTF TGTGCCAGCAGCCAAGATCGAGGGTTCTCTGGGGCCAACGTCCTGACTTTC
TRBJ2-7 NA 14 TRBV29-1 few CSVEVVEGDYEQYF TGCAGCGTTGAAGTAGTCGAAGGGGACTACGAGCAGTACTTC
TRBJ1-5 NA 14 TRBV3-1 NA CASSQSHSNQPQHF TGTGCCAGCAGCCAAAGCCATAGCAATCAGCCCCAGCATTTT
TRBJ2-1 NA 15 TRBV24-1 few CATSEAGTDLNEQFF TGTGCCACCAGTGAGGCCGGGACGGACTTAAATGAGCAGTTCTTC
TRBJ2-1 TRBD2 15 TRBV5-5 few CASSLLAGGSVEQFF TGTGCCAGCAGCCTCTTAGCGGGAGGAAGTGTTGAGCAGTTCTTC
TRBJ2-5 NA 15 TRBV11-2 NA CASSLGHLDTETQYF TGTGCCAGCAGCTTAGGCCACCTAGATACGGAGACCCAGTACTTC
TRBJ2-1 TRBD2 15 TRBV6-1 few CASSVGTSGSNEQFF TGTGCCAGCAGTGTAGGGACTAGCGGGAGCAATGAGCAGTTCTTC
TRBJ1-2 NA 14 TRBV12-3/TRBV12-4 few CASSLGNLRDGYTF TGTGCCAGCAGTTTAGGAAACCTCAGGGATGGCTACACCTTC
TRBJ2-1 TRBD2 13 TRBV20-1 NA CSASGRGTNEQFF TGCAGTGCTAGCGGGAGGGGTACGAATGAGCAGTTCTTC
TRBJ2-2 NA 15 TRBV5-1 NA CASSLQQPNTGELFF TGCGCCAGCAGCTTACAACAGCCAAACACCGGGGAGCTGTTTTTT
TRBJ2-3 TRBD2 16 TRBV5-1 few CASSPRLAGATDTQYF TGCGCCAGCAGCCCAAGACTAGCGGGAGCCACAGATACGCAGTATTTT
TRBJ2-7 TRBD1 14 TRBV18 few CASSPKTGAGEQYF TGTGCCAGCTCACCAAAAACAGGGGCCGGCGAGCAGTACTTC
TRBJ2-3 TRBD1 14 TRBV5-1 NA CASSDDRGGDTQYF TGCGCCAGCAGCGACGACAGGGGGGGGGATACGCAGTATTTT
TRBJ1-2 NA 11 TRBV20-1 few CSARVGGGYTF TGCAGTGCTAGAGTAGGAGGTGGCTACACCTTC
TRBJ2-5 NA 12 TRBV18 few CASSSTEETQYF TGTGCCAGCTCATCCACCGAAGAGACCCAGTACTTC
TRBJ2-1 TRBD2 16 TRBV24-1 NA CATSDFLASGNNEQFF TGTGCCACCAGTGATTTTCTGGCTAGCGGAAACAATGAGCAGTTCTTC
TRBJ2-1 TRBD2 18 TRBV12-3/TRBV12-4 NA CTSSFVGGGRDPYNEQFF TGTACCAGCAGTTTTGTGGGGGGAGGGCGGGACCCCTACAATGAGCAGTTCTTC
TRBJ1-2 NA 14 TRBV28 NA CASSSLHRNYGYTF TGTGCCAGCAGTTCCCTCCACAGGAACTATGGCTACACCTTC